The next 2 T cell receptor beta chains were all read from a single sample in a study of cytomegalovirus exposure and HLA in healthy donors. Use of 60 Vbeta and 13 Jbeta primers characterized the PCR. Generated by immunoSEQ multiplex PCR, the TCRdb table keeps only in-frame clones and is missing some. The data hold about 97,000 clones, with over 60% observed a single time. Sequencing input: PBMCs. These receptors were collected from a male donor in good health and CMV-seropositive.

The rearrangement uses TRBV5-4 and TRBJ2-3, with 11 bases that match TRBD2. Germline V gives CDR1 SGHNT, CDR2 YYREEE (reference sequence). The trim removed 3 bases at V and 4 bases at J, leaving 4 bases unmatched. The CDR3 extends over 15 amino acids. CDR3 sequence: CASSSTSGVADTQYF. The CDR3 nucleotides read TGTGCCAGCAGCTCGACTAGCGGGGTTGCAGATACGCAGTATTTT.

The chain uses TRBV27 and TRBJ2-7, with TRBD2 matching 10 bases. Unmatched junction bases numbered 5, after V lost 5 bases and J lost 4 bases. CDR1 is MNHEY, CDR2 SMNVEV, per germline (reference sequence). This CDR3 is 14 amino acids long. In DNA, the CDR3 is TGTGCCAGCAGTCCTCGGACTAGCGGATACGAGCAGTACTTC. Residues: CASSPRTSGYEQYF.